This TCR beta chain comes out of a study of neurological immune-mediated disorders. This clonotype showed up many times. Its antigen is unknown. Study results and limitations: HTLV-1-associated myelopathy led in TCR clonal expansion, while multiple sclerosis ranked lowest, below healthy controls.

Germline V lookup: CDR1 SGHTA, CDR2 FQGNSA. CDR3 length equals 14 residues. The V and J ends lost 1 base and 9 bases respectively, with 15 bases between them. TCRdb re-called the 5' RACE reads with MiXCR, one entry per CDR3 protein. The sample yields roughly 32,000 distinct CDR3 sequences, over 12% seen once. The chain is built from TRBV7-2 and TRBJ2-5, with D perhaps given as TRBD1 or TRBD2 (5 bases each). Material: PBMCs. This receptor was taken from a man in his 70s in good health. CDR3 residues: CASSLEGTPPAQYF. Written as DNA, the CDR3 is TGTGCCAGCAGCTTAGAGGGGACCCCCCCGGCCCAGTACTTC.